The 4 T cell receptor beta chains in this list originate from one sample, sequenced in a study of shared clonotypes between healthy human individuals. Produced via immunoSEQ multiplex PCR; TCRdb's table is partial and in-frame only. Altogether nearly 600,000 clones are present, around 95% being singletons, with the ten largest covering less than 0.13%. Naive CD8 cells lacked CD45RO, underwent positive selection for CCR7 and left out terminally differentiated effector memory CD45RA+ cells. Sequencing was done on a sample of naive CD8+ T cells sorted from blood. These receptors all stem from a woman aged 25-40 years in good health.

The rearrangement uses TRBV28 and TRBJ2-3, with 10 bases identical to TRBD2. V was pared by 3 bases and J by 1 base, with 7 bases of the junction left unmatched. Germline CDR1 reads MDHEN; CDR2 reads SYDVKM. The CDR3 loop spans 17 amino acids. CDR3 region: CASSFLSGLAGTDTQYF. CDR3 bases: TGTGCCAGCAGTTTCCTCAGTGGACTAGCGGGCACAGATACGCAGTATTTT.

The chain recombines TRBV7-9 with TRBJ1-1, with TRBD1 as a possible D gene (5 bases). The CDR3 runs 11 residues. Germline assignment: CDR1 SEHNR and CDR2 FQNEAQ (reference sequence). Deletions cut 5 bases from V and 5 bases from J, with 6 bases between. DNA for the CDR3: TGTGCCAGCAGCCGACAGACTGAAGCTTTCTTT. Its protein is CASSRQTEAFF.

The J gene is TRBJ1-4, the V gene TRBV7-9, with a possible D match to TRBD1 (5 bases). The germline V gene has CDR1 SEHNR and CDR2 FQNEAQ (reference sequence). Trimming stripped 2 bases from V and 4 bases from J, with 14 bases between. The CDR3 is made up of 16 amino acids. CDR3 bases: TGTGCCAGCAGCTTATCGCAGGGAGAGGGTAATGAAAAACTGTTTTTT. It codes for CASSLSQGEGNEKLFF.

The genes are TRBV7-8 and TRBJ2-7, with D possibly TRBD1 on 5 matching bases. In germline, CDR1 is SGHVS, CDR2 FQNEAQ. V was shortened by 4 bases and J by 2 bases, with 12 bases between the two germline ends. This CDR3 has 14 residues. The CDR3 here is CASSSRVDTYEQYF. CDR3 nucleotides: TGTGCCAGCAGCTCCAGGGTGGATACCTACGAGCAGTACTTC.